The entry that follows covers one T cell receptor beta chain sequence. Its specificity is unknown. Only in-frame clones appear in the TCRdb table, and some are missing; sequencing was by immunoSEQ multiplex PCR. The sample consists of tens of thousands of clones, about 78% of them appearing once. The CDR3 consists of 16 residues. The J segment lost 2 bases and the V segment lost 3 bases, leaving 8 bases of the junction unmatched. The germline V gene encodes CDR1 SGDLS and CDR2 YYNGEE. The record originates from a study of T cells in localized non-small cell lung cancer. The study's findings and limits: Higher adjacent-lung clonality was associated with shorter survival. The study detected a median approximately 55 of the top 100 tumor clones in adjacent lung. Measurement of T cell clonality placed uninvolved adjacent lung highest, above the level in tumor.

The chain couples TRBV9 to TRBJ2-3; the match to TRBD2 covers 8 bases. Material: peripheral blood, obtained before any cancer treatment. The receptor was isolated from a male donor at least 60 years old with stage II squamous cell lung carcinoma. This CDR3 reads CASSARSGDYTDTQYF. The CDR3 DNA reads TGTGCCAGCAGCGCCCGTAGCGGGGACTACACAGATACGCAGTATTTT.